This T cell receptor beta chain was captured by sequencing in a study of blood T cell repertoires in COVID-19. Here immunoSEQ multiplex PCR was the method, and the copy in TCRdb shows in-frame clones only, minus some. This sample has fewer than 250,000 clones; roughly 82% occur once, and the top ten carry about 2.1%. The source material was PBMCs or T cells enriched from blood (not recorded which). The clonotype comes from a woman between 45 and 65 years old who had recovered from COVID-19.

CDR3 loop: CASSQGLAGHYEQYF. The CDR3 DNA is TGCGCCAGCAGCCAGGGACTAGCGGGACACTACGAGCAGTACTTC. This chain joins TRBV4-3 and TRBJ2-7; 13 bases line up with TRBD2. Germline loops: CDR1 LGHNA, CDR2 YSLEER. There are 15 residues in the CDR3. V shed 3 bases, J shed 3 bases, and the junction held 2 bases outside the gene matches.